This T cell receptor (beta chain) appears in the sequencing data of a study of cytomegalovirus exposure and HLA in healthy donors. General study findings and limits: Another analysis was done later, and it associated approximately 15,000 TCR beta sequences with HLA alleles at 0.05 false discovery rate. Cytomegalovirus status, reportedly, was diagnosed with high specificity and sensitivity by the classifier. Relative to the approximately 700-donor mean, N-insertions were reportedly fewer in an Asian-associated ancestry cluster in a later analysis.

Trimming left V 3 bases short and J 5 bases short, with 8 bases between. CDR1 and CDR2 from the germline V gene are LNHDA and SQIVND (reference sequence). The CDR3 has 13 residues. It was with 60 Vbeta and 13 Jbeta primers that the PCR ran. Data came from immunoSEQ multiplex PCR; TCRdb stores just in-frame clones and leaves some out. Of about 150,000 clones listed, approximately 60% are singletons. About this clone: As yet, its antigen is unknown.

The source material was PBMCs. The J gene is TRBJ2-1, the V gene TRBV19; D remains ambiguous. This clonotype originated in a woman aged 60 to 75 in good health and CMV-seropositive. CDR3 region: CASSISQNNEQFF. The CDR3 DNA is TGTGCCAGTAGTATTTCCCAAAACAATGAGCAGTTCTTC.